The clone carrying this T cell receptor beta chain has ten or more counts. Its cognate antigen is unknown. The data are from a study of Graves' ophthalmopathy and Graves' hyperthyroidism. Study-wide results and caveats: In blood, most expanded thyroid clonotypes above 0.001 frequency were also detected.

Among the exclusions were patients with other autoimmune diseases, uncontrolled infections, pregnancy or lactation. Clinicians made diagnoses from clinical symptoms, serum thyroxine, TRAb, thyroid ultrasound and orbital computed tomography. CDR3 regions of TCR beta were amplified from RNA transcripts. HTBI primers were used in a first-round RT-PCR, which preceded a second-round multiplex PCR. A single record per CDR3 protein comes from TCRdb applying MiXCR to the multiplex PCR reads. Among roughly 500,000 distinct CDR3 sequences listed, over 13% were seen once. The sequenced sample consisted of blood. The sequence was obtained from a woman under 40 with Graves' ophthalmopathy.

CDR3 DNA: TGTGCCAGCAGTGGCCTCTATGAAAAACTGTTTTTT. Translation: CASSGLYEKLFF. V is TRBV6-1 and J is TRBJ1-4; D remains unclear. From germline, CDR1 is MNHNS and CDR2 SASEGT. CDR3 length equals 12 residues. Trimming cost V 4 bases and J 6 bases, with 6 bases left between them.